A single sample is the source of the 8 T cell receptor beta chains below, sequenced in a study of T-cell memory formation after mild COVID-19. A single record per CDR3 protein comes from TCRdb applying MiXCR to the 5' RACE reads. Counted here are 340,000 or so distinct CDR3 sequences, over 10% occurring once; the ten biggest clones make up about a fifth. Sequenced: PBMCs or a T cell subset sorted from them (not recorded which). The receptors were gathered from a man younger than 35 who had mild COVID-19 (a few samples of this study predate the infection). Cell type and time point are not known.

In its sample, this clonotype was seen a few times. The germline gene is not matched at one end of the junction; a read error may be the cause. The V and J genes are TRBV3-1 and TRBJ2-7, with 9 bases fitting TRBD1. Germline V gene sequence: CDR1 LGHDT, CDR2 YNNKEL (reference sequence). The CDR3 has 13 residues. The CDR3 bases are TGTGCCAGCACCCAACAGGGGGCTTACGAGCAGTACTTC. It yields the protein CASTQQGAYEQYF.

V is TRBV7-9 and J is TRBJ2-7; 10 bases are shared with TRBD1. The CDR3 has 14 amino acids. Germline V gives CDR1 SEHNR, CDR2 FQNEAQ (reference sequence). V lost 7 bases to trimming and J lost 6 bases; unmatched junction nucleotides: 9. The chain's CDR3 is CASNSGTGDSEQYF. CDR3 nucleotides: TGTGCCAGCAACTCAGGGACAGGGGACTCCGAGCAGTACTTC.

This clonotype has a handful of counts. V usage is TRBV6-5 and J usage is TRBJ1-1; perhaps TRBD1 as D (5 bases). The CDR3 is 14 amino acids. Germline V gene sequence: CDR1 MNHEY, CDR2 SVGAGI. Deletions cut 7 bases from V and 6 bases from J, with 18 bases between. CDR3 sequence reads: CASTPIGGTPEAFF. CDR3 nucleotides: TGTGCCAGCACCCCCATCGGGGGTACCCCTGAAGCTTTCTTT.

This sequence joins TRBV6-5 and TRBJ1-1; D is ambiguous. The germline CDR1 and CDR2 sequences are MNHEY and SVGAGI. This CDR3 is 13 amino acids long. V was cut by 4 bases and J by 4 bases, with 10 bases left in between. As DNA, the CDR3 is TGTGCCAGCAGTTGGCGCCGAGGCACTGAAGCTTTCTTT. This codes for CASSWRRGTEAFF.

The J gene is TRBJ2-3, the V gene TRBV20-1; D is unresolved. Germline V lookup: CDR1 DFQATT, CDR2 SNEGSKA (reference sequence). Trimming took 6 bases from V and 6 from J, leaving 19 bases between them. This CDR3 is 14 amino acids long. The CDR3 DNA reads TGCAGTGCCCCGCTCCCCGTGGGTGCGGATACGCAGTATTTT. This encodes CSAPLPVGADTQYF.

This clonotype was observed a handful of times. V and J are TRBV5-6 and TRBJ1-1; TRBD1 matches at 7 bases. V gave up 3 bases and J gave up 7 bases; unmatched junction bases: 6. CDR3 length: 13 residues. Germline V gene sequence: CDR1 SGHDT, CDR2 YYEEEE. The CDR3 reads CASSYDRVGEAFF. CDR3 bases: TGTGCCAGCAGCTATGACAGGGTGGGTGAAGCTTTCTTT.

The CDR3 loop reads CASSAGTSGVQNQETQYF. DNA for the CDR3: TGTGCCAGCAGCGCGGGGACTAGCGGGGTCCAGAACCAAGAGACCCAGTACTTC. The chain couples TRBV9 to TRBJ2-5; 13 positions agree with TRBD2. This CDR3 spans 18 amino acids. Germline-derived CDR1 and CDR2 are SGDLS and YYNGEE. After removal of 3 bases from V and 0 bases from J, the junction contained 8 bases not matched to a gene.

This chain's CDR3 is CASSPPGQGVLEQYF. The CDR3 nucleotides read TGTGCCAGCTCACCACCGGGACAGGGGGTATTAGAGCAGTACTTC. V usage is TRBV18 and J usage is TRBJ2-7; 11 bases map to TRBD1. Germline lookup yields CDR1 KGHSH and CDR2 LQKENI. The CDR3 has 15 amino acids. J gave up 7 bases and V 0 bases, and 5 bases lay outside the gene matches.